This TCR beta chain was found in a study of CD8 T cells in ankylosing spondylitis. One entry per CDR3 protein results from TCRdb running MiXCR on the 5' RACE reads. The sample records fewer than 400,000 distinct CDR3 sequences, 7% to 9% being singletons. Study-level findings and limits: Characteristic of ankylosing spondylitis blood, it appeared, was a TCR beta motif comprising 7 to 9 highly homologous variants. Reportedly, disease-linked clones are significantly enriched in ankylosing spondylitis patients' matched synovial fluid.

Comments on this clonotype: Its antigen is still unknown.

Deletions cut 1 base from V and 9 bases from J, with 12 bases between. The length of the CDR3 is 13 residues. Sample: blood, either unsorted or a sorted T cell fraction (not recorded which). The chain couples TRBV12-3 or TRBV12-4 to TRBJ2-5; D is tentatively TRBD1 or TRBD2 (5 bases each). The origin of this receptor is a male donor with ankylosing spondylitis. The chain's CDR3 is CASSLGDQQAQYF. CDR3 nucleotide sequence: TGTGCCAGCAGTTTAGGGGACCAACAGGCCCAGTACTTC.